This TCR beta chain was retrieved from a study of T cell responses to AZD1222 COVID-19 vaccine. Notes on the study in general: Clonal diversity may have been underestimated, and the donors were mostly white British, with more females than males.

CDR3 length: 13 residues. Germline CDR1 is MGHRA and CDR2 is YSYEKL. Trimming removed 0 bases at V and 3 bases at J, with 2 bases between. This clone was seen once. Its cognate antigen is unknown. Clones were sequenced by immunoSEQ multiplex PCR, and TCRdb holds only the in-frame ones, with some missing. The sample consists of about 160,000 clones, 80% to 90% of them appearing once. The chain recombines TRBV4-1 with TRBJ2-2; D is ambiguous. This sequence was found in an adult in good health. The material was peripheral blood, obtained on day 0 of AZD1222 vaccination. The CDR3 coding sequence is TGCGCCAGCAGCCAAGAGCACACCGGGGAGCTGTTTTTT. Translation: CASSQEHTGELFF.